This T cell receptor beta chain is drawn from a study of T cell repertoires in cytomegalovirus infection. For the study at large: Matching HLA type and CMV infection were both indicated by public TCR beta signatures. Points from the study as a whole: HLA-C-restricted CMV-specific TCR beta clonotypes were dominant in the ex vivo response. Cumulative public TCR beta family frequency identified CMV carriers with the relevant HLA.

TCRdb analysed the reads with MiXCR anew, one entry per CDR3 protein. The sample includes about 250,000 distinct CDR3 sequences, around 6.6% of them seen just once. The germline gives CDR1 MNHNY, CDR2 SVGAGI (reference sequence). Losses at the gene ends were 7 bases for V and 8 bases for J; bases not matched to a gene: 4. The CDR3 consists of 11 residues. The table lists this clonotype with a few counts. Its cognate antigen is unknown. The TCR comes from a human donor in good health (CMV status not recorded). Some clones in this sample may be carry-over from other donors' samples. Sample: PBMCs. This rearrangement joins TRBV6-6 to TRBJ1-1; 7 positions agree with TRBD1. This chain's CDR3 is CASNQGGEAFF. The CDR3 DNA is TGTGCCAGCAACCAGGGGGGGGAAGCTTTCTTT.